The entry below describes one T cell receptor beta chain. This entry belongs to a study of blood T cell repertoires in COVID-19. Study-wide context: Acute and convalescent COVID-19 samples came from the United States, Italy and Spain.

The CDR3 covers 16 residues. After removal of 0 bases from V and 10 bases from J, the junction contained 14 bases not matched to a gene. Germline V lookup: CDR1 SGHRS, CDR2 YFSETQ. Here immunoSEQ multiplex PCR was the method, and the copy in TCRdb shows in-frame clones only, minus some. Among about 230,000 clones listed, 75% to 90% were seen once. Sequencing used peripheral blood. This TCR derives from a woman in her seventies with active or convalescent COVID-19. The rearrangement links TRBV5-1 to TRBJ1-2, with 8 bases matching TRBD1. CDR3 region: CASSLAPQGAHNVYTF. For the CDR3, the DNA is TGCGCCAGCAGCTTGGCCCCTCAGGGGGCGCATAATGTCTACACCTTC.